One TCR beta chain is described in this entry. Its antigen remains unidentified. Looked up from germline, CDR1 is LNHDA and CDR2 is SQIVND (reference sequence). Trimming shortened V by 5 bases and J by 2 bases, and 13 bases separated the two germline ends. The CDR3 has 15 residues. This entry comes from a study of T cells in Graves' hyperthyroidism and ophthalmopathy. More than 9.5 ml fresh peripheral blood yielded the PBMCs. Researchers took RNA transcripts and amplified the TCR beta CDR3 regions from them. The primer set for the first-round RT-PCR of the TCR CDR3 was HTBI. One entry per CDR3 protein results from TCRdb running MiXCR on the multiplex PCR reads. The data show approximately 350,000 distinct CDR3 sequences, approximately 16% seen once. The study's findings and limits: Clonotypes that were expanded in thyroid above 0.001 mostly appeared in blood too.

The TCR was taken from a woman in her sixties or seventies with Graves' ophthalmopathy. This sequence joins TRBV19 and TRBJ1-5; D not certain. Sequencing was carried out using blood. CDR3 bases: TGTGCCAGTAGTCCCTCACCCGGGGGCAATCAGCCCCAGCATTTT. Translating it yields CASSPSPGGNQPQHF.